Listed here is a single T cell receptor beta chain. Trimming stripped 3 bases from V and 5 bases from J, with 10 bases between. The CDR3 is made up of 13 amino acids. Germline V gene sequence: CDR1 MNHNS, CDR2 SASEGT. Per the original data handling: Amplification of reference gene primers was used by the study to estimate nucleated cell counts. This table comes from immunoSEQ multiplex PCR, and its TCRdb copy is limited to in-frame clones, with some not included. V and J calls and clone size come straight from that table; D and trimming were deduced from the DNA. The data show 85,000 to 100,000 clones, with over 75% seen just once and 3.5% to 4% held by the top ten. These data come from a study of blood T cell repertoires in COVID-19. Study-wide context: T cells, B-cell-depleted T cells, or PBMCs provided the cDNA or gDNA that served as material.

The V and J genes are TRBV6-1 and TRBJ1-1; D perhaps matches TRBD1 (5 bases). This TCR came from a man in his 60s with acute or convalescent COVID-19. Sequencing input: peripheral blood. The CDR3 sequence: CASSEFGGTEAFF. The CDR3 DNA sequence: TGTGCCAGCAGTGAGTTCGGGGGAACTGAAGCTTTCTTT.